The TCR beta chain described here comes from a study of control samples from healthy donors and cancer patients (TCRdb year 2020). About this clone: The target of this receptor is not known. No base quality information exists; no much larger clone differs at one position.

Libraries came from the immunoSEQ multiplex PCR assay. Drawn from immuneACCESS, this table holds only the in-frame rearrangements with V and J called that TCRdb kept. Clones are partly lost; checked studies trace under half to an unresolved V gene and leave the rest unexplained. Across this sample there are about 110,000 clones, with approximately 82% seen only once. The top ten clones comprise approximately 7% of the sample. The cysteine opens and the phenylalanine closes a CDR3 of 13 amino acids. CDR3 DNA is the only sequence kept; it has 39 bases, read in frame from the first base. V is clipped by 2 bases and J by 4 bases, and the sequence between their germline boundaries is 7 bases long. CDR1 and CDR2, looked up from the germline V gene, are KGHDR and SFDVKD.

This TCR was recovered from a man between 18 and 29 years old in good health. Recombination connected TRBV24-1 to TRBJ1-2, with the D segment identity uncertain. The sample consisted of blood. The encoded CDR3 is CATSDSSFYGYTF. In nucleotide form, the sequence is TGTGCCACCAGTGATTCCAGTTTCTATGGCTACACCTTC.